This T cell receptor beta chain was identified during a study of cytomegalovirus exposure and HLA in healthy donors. Germline V lookup: CDR1 SGHRS, CDR2 YFSETQ. With 3 bases removed from V and 5 bases from J, the gap between germline ends came to 14 bases. The CDR3 totals 14 residues. Study-wide results and limits: There were some public TCRs occurring in many donors, but most TCR sequences were rare.

Only in-frame clones appear in the TCRdb table, and some are missing; sequencing was by immunoSEQ multiplex PCR. The sample records more than 95,000 clones, about 96% being singletons. The sample holds one count of this clone. Its antigen remains unidentified. The TCR was taken from a young man in good health and CMV-seronegative. Sequencing input: PBMCs. The V gene is TRBV5-1, the J gene TRBJ1-1; perhaps TRBD1 as D (6 bases). CDR3: CASSSSQGATEAFF. The CDR3 bases are TGCGCCAGCAGCTCCTCACAGGGTGCGACTGAAGCTTTCTTT.